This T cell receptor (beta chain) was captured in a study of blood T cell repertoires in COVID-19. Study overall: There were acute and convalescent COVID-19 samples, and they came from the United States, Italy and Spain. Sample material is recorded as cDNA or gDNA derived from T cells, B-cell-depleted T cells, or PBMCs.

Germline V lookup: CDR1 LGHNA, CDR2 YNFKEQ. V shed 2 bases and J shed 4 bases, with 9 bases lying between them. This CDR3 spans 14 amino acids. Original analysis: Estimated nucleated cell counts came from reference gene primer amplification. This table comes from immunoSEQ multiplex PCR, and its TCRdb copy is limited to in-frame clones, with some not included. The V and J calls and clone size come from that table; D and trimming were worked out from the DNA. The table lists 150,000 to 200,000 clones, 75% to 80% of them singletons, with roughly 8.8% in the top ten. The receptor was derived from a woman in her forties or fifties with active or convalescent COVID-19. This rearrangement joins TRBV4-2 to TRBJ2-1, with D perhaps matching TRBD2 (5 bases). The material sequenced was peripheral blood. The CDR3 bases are TGTGCCAGCAGCCAAACTAGGCAATACAATGAGCAGTTCTTC. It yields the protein CASSQTRQYNEQFF.